This T cell receptor (beta chain) was sequenced for a study of blood T cell repertoires in COVID-19. Study in general: Collection of acute and convalescent COVID-19 samples took place in the United States, Italy and Spain.

Sequencing used immunoSEQ multiplex PCR; TCRdb keeps in-frame clones, though not all of them. The table shows roughly 250,000 clones, with over 80% occurring only once. The CDR3 spans 14 residues. The germline V gene has CDR1 KGHSH and CDR2 LQKENI. V was shortened by 5 bases and J by 3 bases, with 11 bases between the two germline ends. The age range of participants was about 18 to 89 years, with residence in approximately 25 US areas. Cohorts were assigned according to the clinical history that participants reported. Material for sequencing was PBMCs or T cells enriched from blood (not recorded which). The chain has TRBV18 and TRBJ1-5, with a possible D match to TRBD1 (5 bases). The clonotype originates from a man in his forties or fifties who had been exposed to COVID-19. The CDR3 region is CASSGGDFNQPQHF. The CDR3 DNA reads as TGTGCCAGCTCAGGGGGGGACTTCAATCAGCCCCAGCATTTT.